These T cell receptor beta chains were read from a single sample in a study of cytomegalovirus exposure and HLA in healthy donors. Produced via immunoSEQ multiplex PCR; TCRdb's table is partial and in-frame only. The table includes 150,000 to 200,000 clones, over 65% detected once. Sequenced: PBMCs. These receptors came from a man younger than 35 in good health and CMV-seropositive. The CDR3 runs from the conserved cysteine through the conserved F or W. A D gene is named only where the DNA matches it firmly. Not every row has a clone size; where given, it reads once, few, many or a size class.

size | J | V | D | DNA | CDR3
. | TRBJ2-2 | TRBV11-3 | . | TGTGCCAGCAGCCCGTTCGGGGGAAGTAGTGACACCGGGGAGCTGTTTTTT | CASSPFGGSSDTGELFF
. | TRBJ1-1 | TRBV7-9 | TRBD1 | TGTGCCAGCAGCTTAGGGACAGGGTCGAACACTGAAGCTTTCTTT | CASSLGTGSNTEAFF
. | TRBJ1-5 | TRBV9 | TRBD1 | TGTGCCAGCAGCGTAGAGCCGGGACAGGGCCAGCCCCAGCATTTT | CASSVEPGQGQPQHF
once | TRBJ2-1 | TRBV7-2 | . | TGTGCCAGCAGCTTAGAGGGCCAGGGGGGCTACAATGAGCAGTTCTTC | CASSLEGQGGYNEQFF
. | TRBJ2-3 | TRBV30 | TRBD2 | TGTGCCTGGAGTGAGGGCGGGGGAGGAGATACGCAGTATTTT | CAWSEGGGGDTQYF
. | TRBJ1-3 | TRBV11-2 | . | TGTGCCAGCAGCTTCCTAGTGAGCTCTGGAAACACCATATATTTT | CASSFLVSSGNTIYF
once | TRBJ2-4 | TRBV18 | . | TGTGCCAGCTCACCACCGTCCCAGGCCAAAAACATTCAGTACTTC | CASSPPSQAKNIQYF
. | TRBJ2-2 | TRBV11-3 | TRBD1 | TGTGCCAGCAGCCAGGGACAGGGGAACACCGGGGAGCTGTTTTTT | CASSQGQGNTGELFF
. | TRBJ2-3 | TRBV28 | TRBD2 | TGTGCCAGCAGTTCCACTAGCGGGGGGTTCACAGATACGCAGTATTTT | CASSSTSGGFTDTQYF
few | TRBJ2-1 | TRBV6-4 | TRBD1 | TGTGCCAGCAGTAGGGGACAGGGTTTAGGTGAGCAGTTCTTC | CASSRGQGLGEQFF
. | TRBJ2-1 | TRBV15 | TRBD2 | TGTGCCACCAGCAGAGGCACCCTAGCGGGAGAAGGTGAGCAGTTCTTC | CATSRGTLAGEGEQFF
. | TRBJ2-1 | TRBV19 | TRBD1 | TGTGCCAGTAGGCACCCGGGACAGGGGGACAATGAGCAGTTCTTC | CASRHPGQGDNEQFF
few | TRBJ2-2 | TRBV4-1 | TRBD2 | TGCGCCAGCAGCCAAGAGGGGACTAGCGGACTAACCGGGGAGCTGTTTTTT | CASSQEGTSGLTGELFF
. | TRBJ2-3 | TRBV7-2 | TRBD2 | TGTGCCAGTCCACCCCCTAGCGGGGGGGCCCAAGATACGCAGTATTTT | CASPPPSGGAQDTQYF
. | TRBJ2-3 | TRBV4-1 | . | TGCGCCAGCAGCCAAGATAAACAGGGAATTAGCACAGATACGCAGTATTTT | CASSQDKQGISTDTQYF
. | TRBJ2-3 | TRBV14 | . | TGTGCCAGCAGCCAAGTAAGGGGGATGTTGACAGATACGCAGTATTTT | CASSQVRGMLTDTQYF
. | TRBJ1-4 | TRBV9 | . | TGTGCCAGCAGCGACCAAGACAGGCCGAATGAAAAACTGTTTTTT | CASSDQDRPNEKLFF
. | TRBJ1-5 | TRBV7-8 | TRBD1 | TGTGCCAGCAGCTCCCCTACAGGGGGCAGGAGCAATCAGCCCCAGCATTTT | CASSSPTGGRSNQPQHF
. | TRBJ1-6 | TRBV7-9 | . | TGTGCCAGCAGCTTAGCGCGGCAGGGTCGCTCACCCCTCCACTTT | CASSLARQGRSPLHF
. | TRBJ1-1 | TRBV7-8 | . | TGTGCCAGCAGCTTAGCGTGGCGGCAACCGAACACTGAAGCTTTCTTT | CASSLAWRQPNTEAFF
. | TRBJ1-2 | TRBV2 | . | TGTGCCAGCAGTGAAGCGCCGGGGAGGGGAAATGGCTACACCTTC | CASSEAPGRGNGYTF
. | TRBJ1-2 | TRBV28 | . | TGTGCCAGCAGTTTTTCCGGCAGGGAGGGTATCTATGGCTACACCTTC | CASSFSGREGIYGYTF
. | TRBJ1-5 | TRBV11-2 | . | TGTGCCAGCAGCTTAGGGGTCGGGAAACCCCAGCATTTT | CASSLGVGKPQHF
. | TRBJ2-1 | TRBV27 | . | TGTGCCAGCAGTTCCTTTTACAGGGTTAGCTCCTACAATGAGCAGTTCTTC | CASSSFYRVSSYNEQFF
. | TRBJ1-2 | TRBV9 | . | TGTGCCAGCAAACCTGGAGGGGGGACTACTAACTATGGCTACACCTTC | CASKPGGGTTNYGYTF
few | TRBJ2-2 | TRBV18 | . | TGTGCCAGCTCACCACTCGCGGCCGGGGAGCTGTTTTTT | CASSPLAAGELFF
. | TRBJ1-1 | TRBV11-2 | . | TGTGCCAGCAGCAGAAGGGTGGGGCCGACTGAAGCTTTCTTT | CASSRRVGPTEAFF
. | TRBJ2-5 | TRBV5-6 | TRBD2 | TGTGCCAGCAGCTCGTCGTCTAGCGGAACCTTGCAGGAGACCCAGTACTTC | CASSSSSSGTLQETQYF
few | TRBJ1-2 | TRBV2 | TRBD1 | TGTGCCAGCAGTGAAAACAGAGGGACAGCGGGTGGCTACACCTTC | CASSENRGTAGGYTF
. | TRBJ2-5 | TRBV27 | . | TGTGCCAGCAGGCGCCGCGGGGAGCGAGAGACCCAGTACTTC | CASRRRGERETQYF
. | TRBJ1-2 | TRBV5-4 | . | TGTGCCAGCACCGGGGGGGGATCAAGCTATGGCTACACCTTC | CASTGGGSSYGYTF
. | TRBJ2-1 | TRBV14 | TRBD2 | TGTGCCAGCAGCCAAGATATTCGGACTAGCGGGAGGCACACCCTCTCCTACAATGAGCAGTTCTTC | CASSQDIRTSGRHTLSYNEQFF
. | TRBJ2-5 | TRBV4-1 | TRBD1 | TGCGCCAGCAGCCAAGATCCAGGGGCAGGGGGTCAGGAGACCCAGTACTTC | CASSQDPGAGGQETQYF
. | TRBJ1-1 | TRBV28 | . | TGTGCCAGCAGTTTTCGGGGAACAGCTTTCTTT | CASSFRGTAFF
many | TRBJ1-6 | TRBV18 | TRBD1 | TGTGCCAGCTCACCGACAGGGAATAGGTCACCCCTCCACTTT | CASSPTGNRSPLHF